The 3 T cell receptor beta chains below all came from one sample that was sequenced in a study of T cells in Graves' hyperthyroidism and ophthalmopathy. Amplification yielded TCR beta CDR3 regions, with RNA transcripts as the source. Using the HTBI primer set, a first-round RT-PCR was run on the TCR CDR3. TCRdb redid the calling of the multiplex PCR reads with MiXCR, one entry per CDR3 protein. The table records a few hundred thousand distinct CDR3 sequences, approximately 14% of them present only once. The specimen was blood. Every receptor here comes from a woman under 30 with Graves' hyperthyroidism.

In its sample, this clonotype was seen many times. The rearrangement uses TRBV28 and TRBJ2-5; the match to TRBD2 covers 14 bases. This CDR3 has 16 amino acids. J lost 3 bases, V lost 4 bases, and 4 bases had no gene match. Germline values: CDR1 MDHEN, CDR2 SYDVKM. The CDR3, as DNA: TGTGCCAGCAGTTCACCGGGACTAGCGGGAGAAGAGACCCAGTACTTC. Translated, it gives CASSSPGLAGEETQYF.

The J gene is TRBJ2-5, the V gene TRBV20-1; 13 positions agree with TRBD2. The trim removed 1 base at V and 9 bases at J, leaving 23 bases unmatched. The CDR3 consists of 20 residues. The germline V gene encodes CDR1 DFQATT and CDR2 SNEGSKA (reference sequence). The CDR3 reads CSARVLSGLAGEKPNMAQYF. CDR3 nucleotides: TGCAGTGCTAGAGTTCTCTCTGGACTAGCGGGGGAGAAACCCAATATGGCCCAGTACTTC.

This clonotype has at least ten counts. The chain links TRBV9 to TRBJ2-7; TRBD1 matches at 8 bases. Losses at the gene ends were 0 bases for V and 5 bases for J; bases not matched to a gene: 10. CDR3 length: 16 amino acids. The germline V gene has CDR1 SGDLS and CDR2 YYNGEE. The CDR3 coding sequence is TGTGCCAGCAGCGTAGATAGTTGGACAGGGAGCCACGAGCAGTACTTC. Its protein product is CASSVDSWTGSHEQYF.